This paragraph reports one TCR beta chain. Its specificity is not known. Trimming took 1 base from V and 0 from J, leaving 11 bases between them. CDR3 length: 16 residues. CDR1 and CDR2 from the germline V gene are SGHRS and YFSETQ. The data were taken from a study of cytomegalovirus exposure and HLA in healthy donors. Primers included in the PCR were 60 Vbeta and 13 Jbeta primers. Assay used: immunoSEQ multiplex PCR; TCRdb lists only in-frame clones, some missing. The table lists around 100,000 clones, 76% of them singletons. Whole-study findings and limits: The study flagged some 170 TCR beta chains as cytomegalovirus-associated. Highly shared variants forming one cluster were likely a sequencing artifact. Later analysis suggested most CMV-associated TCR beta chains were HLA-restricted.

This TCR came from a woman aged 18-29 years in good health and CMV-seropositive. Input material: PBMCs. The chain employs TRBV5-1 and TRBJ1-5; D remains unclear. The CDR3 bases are TGCGCCAGCAGCTTGATTGGTTCCTATAGCAATCAGCCCCAGCATTTT. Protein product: CASSLIGSYSNQPQHF.